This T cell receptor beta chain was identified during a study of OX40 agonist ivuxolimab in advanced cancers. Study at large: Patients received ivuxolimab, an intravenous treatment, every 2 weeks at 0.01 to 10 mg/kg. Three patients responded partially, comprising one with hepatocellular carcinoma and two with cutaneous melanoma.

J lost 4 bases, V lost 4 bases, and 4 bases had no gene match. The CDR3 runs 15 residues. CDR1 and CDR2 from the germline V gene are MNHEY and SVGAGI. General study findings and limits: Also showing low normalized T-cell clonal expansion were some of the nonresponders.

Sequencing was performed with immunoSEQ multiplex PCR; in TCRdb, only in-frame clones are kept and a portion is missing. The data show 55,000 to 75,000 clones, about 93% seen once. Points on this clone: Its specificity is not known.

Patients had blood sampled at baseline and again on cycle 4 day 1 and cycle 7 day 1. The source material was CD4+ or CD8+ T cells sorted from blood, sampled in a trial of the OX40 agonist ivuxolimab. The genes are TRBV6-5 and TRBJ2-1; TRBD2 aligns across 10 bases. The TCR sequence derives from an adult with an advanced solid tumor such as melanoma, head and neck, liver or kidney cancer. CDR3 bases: TGTGCCAGCAGTTCCGGGACTAGCGCGTACAATGAGCAGTTCTTC. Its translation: CASSSGTSAYNEQFF.